Presented here are 14 T cell receptor beta chains from one specimen sequenced in a study of OX40 agonist ivuxolimab in advanced cancers. Profiled with immunoSEQ multiplex PCR; TCRdb holds only in-frame clones, not every one. The table shows 73,000 or so clones, with approximately 85% occurring only once. This specimen was CD4+ or CD8+ T cells sorted from blood, taken in a trial of the OX40 agonist ivuxolimab. The source of these receptors is an adult with an advanced solid tumor such as melanoma, head and neck, liver or kidney cancer.

The V gene is TRBV4-1, the J gene TRBJ2-7; 8 nucleotides agree with TRBD2. This CDR3 is built from 15 residues. CDR1 and CDR2 (germline): MGHRA, YSYEKL. The junction had 5 bases not matched to a gene; V was cut back by 4 bases and J by 0 bases. The CDR3: CASSPQRELSYEQYF. CDR3 sequence (DNA): TGCGCCAGCAGCCCGCAGCGGGAGCTCTCCTACGAGCAGTACTTC.

This clone was observed a handful of times. The genes are TRBV9 and TRBJ1-1, with D possibly TRBD1 on 6 matching bases. Germline CDR1 is SGDLS and CDR2 is YYNGEE. The CDR3 is 16 residues long. V shed 3 bases and J shed 1 base, with 16 bases lying between them. In DNA form, the CDR3 reads TGTGCCAGCAGCGCACAACAGGGTATGGGGAACACTGAAGCTTTCTTT. It codes for CASSAQQGMGNTEAFF.

This clone was detected once. V usage is TRBV7-2 and J usage is TRBJ1-1; 7 bases match TRBD1. V was pared by 1 base and J by 6 bases, with 5 bases of the junction left unmatched. CDR1 and CDR2 from the germline V gene are SGHTA and FQGNSA. This CDR3 spans 14 amino acids. The CDR3 sequence is CASSLVTGSAEAFF. In DNA, the CDR3 is TGTGCCAGCAGCTTAGTGACAGGGTCCGCTGAAGCTTTCTTT.

This chain links TRBV30 with TRBJ2-3; TRBD2 matches at 9 bases. This CDR3 spans 15 amino acids. The germline gives CDR1 GTSNPN, CDR2 SVGIG (reference sequence). CDR3 amino acids: CGGSGSTTGTDTQYF. CDR3 bases: TGTGGCGGTAGCGGGAGTACTACGGGCACAGATACGCAGTATTTT.

This chain uses TRBV7-2 with TRBJ2-5; the match to TRBD2 covers 10 bases. Germline V lookup: CDR1 SGHTA, CDR2 FQGNSA. Trimming removed 3 bases from V and 5 bases from J; junction bases left unmatched: 12. CDR3 length: 17 residues. The CDR3 coding sequence is TGTGCCAGCAGCTTTGGAGCGGGAGGGGATTCGGCCGAGACCCAGTACTTC. It specifies CASSFGAGGDSAETQYF.

The chain is built from TRBV18 and TRBJ1-1, with no clear D. Trimming removed 4 bases at V and 1 base at J, with 10 bases between. This CDR3 region has 14 residues. The germline CDR1 and CDR2 sequences are KGHSH and LQKENI. CDR3 in amino acids: CASSLYTANTEAFF. In nucleotides, the CDR3 is TGTGCCAGCTCACTGTACACTGCGAACACTGAAGCTTTCTTT.

The gene calls are TRBV6-5 and TRBJ1-5; 7 bases are a match to TRBD1. From germline, CDR1 is MNHEY and CDR2 SVGAGI. This CDR3 has 14 amino acids. V lost 5 bases to trimming and J lost 4 bases; unmatched junction nucleotides: 5. Written as DNA, the CDR3 is TGTGCCAGCAGTCCCCGGGACAGAAATCAGCCCCAGCATTTT. This sequence encodes CASSPRDRNQPQHF.

This chain links TRBV28 with TRBJ1-1, with 7 bases that match TRBD1. V lost 8 bases, J lost 6 bases, and 9 bases stayed unmatched. The germline gives CDR1 MDHEN, CDR2 SYDVKM. This CDR3 is built from 13 residues. Here the CDR3 reads CASLNRGRAEAFF. In nucleotides, the CDR3 is TGTGCCAGCCTTAACAGGGGCCGCGCTGAAGCTTTCTTT.

The genes are TRBV5-4 and TRBJ1-1; D remains unclear. Trimming cost V 5 bases and J 5 bases, with 13 bases left between them. The germline CDR1 and CDR2 sequences are SGHNT and YYREEE (reference sequence). This CDR3 is 13 amino acids long. CDR3 region: CASRSETWTEAFF. CDR3 sequence (DNA): TGTGCCAGCAGGTCAGAAACCTGGACTGAAGCTTTCTTT.

This chain links TRBV6-6 with TRBJ1-4, with TRBD1 matching 7 bases. Trimming took 5 bases from V and 3 from J; bases not matched to a gene: 3. CDR3 length equals 14 residues. Germline V gene data show CDR1 as MNHNY and CDR2 as SVGAGI (reference sequence). The CDR3 here is CASSRQGANEKLFF. The CDR3 DNA reads TGTGCCAGCAGTCGACAGGGAGCTAATGAAAAACTGTTTTTT.

The chain employs TRBV29-1 and TRBJ1-2, with TRBD1 identical over 9 bases. Unmatched junction bases numbered 8, after V lost 7 bases and J lost 8 bases. In germline, CDR1 is SQVTM, CDR2 ANQGSEA. This CDR3 has 12 residues. The chain's CDR3 is CSAPGQGVGYTF. CDR3 coding DNA: TGCAGCGCCCCGGGACAGGGTGTCGGCTACACCTTC.

This chain joins TRBV18 and TRBJ1-2; D gene uncertain. The germline CDR1 and CDR2 sequences are KGHSH and LQKENI. The CDR3 runs to 14 residues. V was shortened by 1 base and J by 8 bases, with 14 bases between the two germline ends. The CDR3 coding sequence is TGTGCCAGCTCACCACGGGCAGCCACTGAAGGCTACACCTTC. It is translated as CASSPRAATEGYTF.

This chain joins TRBV15 and TRBJ1-2, with TRBD1 as a possible D gene (5 bases). There are 16 residues in the CDR3. The V end was cut by 2 bases, the J end by 2 bases, with 15 bases between. Looked up from germline, CDR1 is LNHNV and CDR2 is YYDKDF (reference sequence). As DNA, the CDR3 is TGTGCCACCAGCAGATCGGGTGGGGCCGGGAACTATGGCTACACCTTC. Protein product: CATSRSGGAGNYGYTF.

This sequence joins TRBV11-1 and TRBJ2-5, with D possibly TRBD1 on 5 matching bases. V was pared by 1 base and J by 2 bases, with 14 bases between. The CDR3 length is 16 residues. Germline assignment: CDR1 SGHAT and CDR2 FQDESV (reference sequence). The CDR3 protein is CASSLVPGPPQETQYF. CDR3 nucleotides: TGTGCCAGCAGCTTAGTTCCAGGGCCCCCGCAAGAGACCCAGTACTTC.